The TCR beta chain under discussion was sequenced for a study of blood T cell repertoires in COVID-19. About the research overall: Spain, Italy and the United States supplied samples that represented acute and convalescent COVID-19. Sources were T cells, B-cell-depleted T cells, or PBMCs; the material itself was cDNA or gDNA.

Original handling: Estimated nucleated cell counts came from reference gene primer amplification. The repertoire was sequenced with immunoSEQ multiplex PCR; TCRdb's copy has only in-frame clones and lacks some. That table supplies the V and J calls and clone size; D and trimming were determined from the DNA. The sample consists of over 55,000 clones, more than 85% of them appearing once. Germline V gene lookup returns CDR1 MDHEN and CDR2 SYDVKM. CDR3 size: 14 residues. The V segment lost 3 bases and the J segment 7 bases; nucleotides outside the gene matches: 8. The sequenced sample consisted of peripheral blood. V usage is TRBV28 and J usage is TRBJ1-2; 7 nucleotides agree with TRBD1. This clonotype was sampled from a human donor with active COVID-19. The donor label of this sample is uncertain. The CDR3 nucleotides read TGTGCCAGCAGTTTTAGACAGGGCTCTCGTGGCTACACCTTC. Amino acids: CASSFRQGSRGYTF.